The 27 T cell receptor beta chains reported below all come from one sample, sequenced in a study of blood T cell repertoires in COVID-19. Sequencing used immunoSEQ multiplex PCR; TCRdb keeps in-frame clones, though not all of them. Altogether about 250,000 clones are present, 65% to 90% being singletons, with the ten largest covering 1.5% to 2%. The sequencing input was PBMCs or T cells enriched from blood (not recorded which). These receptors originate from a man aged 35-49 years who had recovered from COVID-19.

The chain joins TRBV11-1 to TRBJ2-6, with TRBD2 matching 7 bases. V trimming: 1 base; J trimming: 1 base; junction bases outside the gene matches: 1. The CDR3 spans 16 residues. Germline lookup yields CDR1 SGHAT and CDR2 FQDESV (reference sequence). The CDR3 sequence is CASSLGTSSGANVLTF. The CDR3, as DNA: TGTGCCAGCAGCTTAGGGACTAGTTCTGGGGCCAACGTCCTGACTTTC.

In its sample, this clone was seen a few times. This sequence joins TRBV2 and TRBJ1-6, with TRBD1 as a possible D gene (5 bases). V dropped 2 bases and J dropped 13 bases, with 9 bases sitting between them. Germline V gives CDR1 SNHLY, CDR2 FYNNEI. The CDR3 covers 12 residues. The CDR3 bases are TGTGCCAGCAGTGAATCGGGGGGGCCCCTCCACTTT. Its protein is CASSESGGPLHF.

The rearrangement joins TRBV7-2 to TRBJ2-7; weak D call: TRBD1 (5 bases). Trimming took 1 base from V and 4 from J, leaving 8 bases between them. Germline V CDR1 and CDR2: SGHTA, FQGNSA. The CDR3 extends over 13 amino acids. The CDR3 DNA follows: TGTGCCAGCAGCTTAGTACCAGGGTACGAGCAGTACTTC. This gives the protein CASSLVPGYEQYF.

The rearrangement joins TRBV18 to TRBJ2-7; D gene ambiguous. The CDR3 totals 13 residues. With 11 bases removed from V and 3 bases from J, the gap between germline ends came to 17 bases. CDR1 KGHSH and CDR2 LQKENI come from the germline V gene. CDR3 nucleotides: TGTGCCGCAAGTCTCGCGGCCAACTACGAGCAGTACTTC. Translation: CAASLAANYEQYF.

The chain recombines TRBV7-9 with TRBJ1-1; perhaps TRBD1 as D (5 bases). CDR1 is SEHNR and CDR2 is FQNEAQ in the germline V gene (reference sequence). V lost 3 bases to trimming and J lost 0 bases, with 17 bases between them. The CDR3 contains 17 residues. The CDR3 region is CASSFAGHLNMNTEAFF. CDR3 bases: TGTGCCAGCAGCTTTGCTGGACACCTCAATATGAACACTGAAGCTTTCTTT.

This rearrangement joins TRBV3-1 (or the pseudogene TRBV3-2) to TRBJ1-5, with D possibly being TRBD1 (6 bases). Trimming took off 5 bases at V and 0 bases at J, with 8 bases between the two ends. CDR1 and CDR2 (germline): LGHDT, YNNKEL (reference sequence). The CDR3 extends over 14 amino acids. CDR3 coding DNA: TGTGCCAGCAGCGACAGGAATAGCAATCAGCCCCAGCATTTT. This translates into CASSDRNSNQPQHF.

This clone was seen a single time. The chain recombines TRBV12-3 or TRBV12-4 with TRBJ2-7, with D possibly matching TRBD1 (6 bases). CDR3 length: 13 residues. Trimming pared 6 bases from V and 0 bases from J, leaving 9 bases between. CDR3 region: CASRTDSSYEQYF. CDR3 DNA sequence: TGTGCCAGCAGGACGGACAGCTCCTACGAGCAGTACTTC.

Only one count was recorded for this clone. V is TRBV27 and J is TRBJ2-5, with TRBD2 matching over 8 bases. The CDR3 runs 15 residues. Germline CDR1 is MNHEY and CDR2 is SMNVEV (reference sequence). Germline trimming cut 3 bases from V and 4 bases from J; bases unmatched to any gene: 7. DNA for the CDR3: TGTGCCAGCAGTTTTAGACTCCGGGGGGGAGAGACCCAGTACTTC. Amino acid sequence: CASSFRLRGGETQYF.

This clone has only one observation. In DNA form, the CDR3 reads TGTGCCAGCAGCAAAGGCCATAGCGGGGAGACCTACGAGCAGTACTTC. As protein: CASSKGHSGETYEQYF. The genes are TRBV21-1 and TRBJ2-7; the table names TRBD2, a call not compared with the DNA. TRBV21-1 represents a pseudogene. The CDR3 consists of 16 residues.

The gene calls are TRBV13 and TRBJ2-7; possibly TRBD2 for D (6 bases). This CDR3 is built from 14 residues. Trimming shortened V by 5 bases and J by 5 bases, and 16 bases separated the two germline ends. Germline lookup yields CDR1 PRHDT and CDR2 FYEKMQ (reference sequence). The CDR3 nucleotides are TGTGCCAGCAGCCCCTCTGCTGGCGGGAACGAGCAGTACTTC. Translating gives CASSPSAGGNEQYF.

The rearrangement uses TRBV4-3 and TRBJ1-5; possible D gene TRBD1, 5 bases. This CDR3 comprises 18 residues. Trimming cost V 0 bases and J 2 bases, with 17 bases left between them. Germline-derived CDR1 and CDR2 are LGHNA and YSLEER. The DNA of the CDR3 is TGCGCCAGCAGCCAAGATTGGGGCAGCCCTTATGGCAATCAGCCCCAGCATTTT. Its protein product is CASSQDWGSPYGNQPQHF.

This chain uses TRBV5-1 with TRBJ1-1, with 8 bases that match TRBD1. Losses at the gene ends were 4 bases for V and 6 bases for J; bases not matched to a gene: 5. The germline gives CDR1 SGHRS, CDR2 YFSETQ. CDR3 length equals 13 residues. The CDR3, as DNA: TGCGCCAGCAGCGTGACAGGGGTGCCTGAAGCTTTCTTT. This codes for CASSVTGVPEAFF. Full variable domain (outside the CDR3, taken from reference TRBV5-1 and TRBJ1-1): KAGVTQTPRYLIKTRGQQVTLSCSPISGHRSVSWYQQTPGQGLQFLFEYFSETQRNKGNFPGRFSGRQFSNSRSEMNVSTLELGDSALYLCASSVTGVPEAFFGQGTRLTVV.

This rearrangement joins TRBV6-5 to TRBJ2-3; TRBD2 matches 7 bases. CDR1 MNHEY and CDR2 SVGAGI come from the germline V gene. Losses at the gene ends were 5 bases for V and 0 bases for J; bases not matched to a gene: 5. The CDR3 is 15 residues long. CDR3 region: CASSQSGASTDTQYF. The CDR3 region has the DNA TGTGCCAGCAGTCAAAGCGGGGCTAGCACAGATACGCAGTATTTT.

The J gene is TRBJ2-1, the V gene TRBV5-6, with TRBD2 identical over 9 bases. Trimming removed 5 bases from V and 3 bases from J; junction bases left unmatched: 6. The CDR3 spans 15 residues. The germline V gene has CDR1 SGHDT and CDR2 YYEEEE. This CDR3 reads CASRTSGGHYNEQFF. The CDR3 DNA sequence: TGTGCCAGCAGGACTAGCGGAGGACACTACAATGAGCAGTTCTTC.

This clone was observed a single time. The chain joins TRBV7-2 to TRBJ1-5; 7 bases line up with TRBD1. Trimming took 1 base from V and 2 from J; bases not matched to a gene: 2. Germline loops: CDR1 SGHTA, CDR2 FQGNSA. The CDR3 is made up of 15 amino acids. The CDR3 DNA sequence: TGTGCCAGCAGCTTAGAAACAGGGGGCAATCAGCCCCAGCATTTT. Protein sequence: CASSLETGGNQPQHF. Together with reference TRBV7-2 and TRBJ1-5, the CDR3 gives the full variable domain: GAGVSQSPSNKVTEKGKDVELRCDPISGHTALYWYRQSLGQGLEFLIYFQGNSAPDKSGLPSDRFSAERTGGSVSTLTIQRTQQEDSAVYLCASSLETGGNQPQHFGDGTRLSIL.

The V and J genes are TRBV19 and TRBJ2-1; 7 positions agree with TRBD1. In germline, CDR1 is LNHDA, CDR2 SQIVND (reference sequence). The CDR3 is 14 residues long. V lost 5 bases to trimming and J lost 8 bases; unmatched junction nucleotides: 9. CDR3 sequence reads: CASSGSETGYEQFF. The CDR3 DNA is TGTGCCAGTAGTGGGTCCGAGACAGGGTATGAGCAGTTCTTC.

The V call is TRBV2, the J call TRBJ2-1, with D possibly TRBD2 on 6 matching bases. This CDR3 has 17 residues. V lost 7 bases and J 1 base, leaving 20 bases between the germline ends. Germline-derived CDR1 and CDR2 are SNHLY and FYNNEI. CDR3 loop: CASTEGWGQVSYNEQFF. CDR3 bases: TGTGCCAGCACGGAGGGGTGGGGCCAGGTGTCCTACAATGAGCAGTTCTTC.

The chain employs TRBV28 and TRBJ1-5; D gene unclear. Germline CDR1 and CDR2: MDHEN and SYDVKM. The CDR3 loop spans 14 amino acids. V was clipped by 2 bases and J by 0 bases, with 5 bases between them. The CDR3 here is CASSLRDSNQPQHF. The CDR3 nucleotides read TGTGCCAGCAGTTTACGGGATAGCAATCAGCCCCAGCATTTT.

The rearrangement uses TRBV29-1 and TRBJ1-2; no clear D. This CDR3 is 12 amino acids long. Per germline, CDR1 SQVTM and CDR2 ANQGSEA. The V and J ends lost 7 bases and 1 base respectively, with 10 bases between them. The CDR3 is CSAETDNYGYTF. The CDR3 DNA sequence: TGCAGCGCCGAAACAGATAACTATGGCTACACCTTC.

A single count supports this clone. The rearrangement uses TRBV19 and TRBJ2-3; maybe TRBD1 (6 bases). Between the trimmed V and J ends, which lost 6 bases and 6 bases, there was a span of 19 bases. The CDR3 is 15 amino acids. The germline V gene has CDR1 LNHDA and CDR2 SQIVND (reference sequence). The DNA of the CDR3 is TGTGCCAGTAGGGTACAGGGTTTCCTTGAGGATACGCAGTATTTT. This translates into CASRVQGFLEDTQYF.

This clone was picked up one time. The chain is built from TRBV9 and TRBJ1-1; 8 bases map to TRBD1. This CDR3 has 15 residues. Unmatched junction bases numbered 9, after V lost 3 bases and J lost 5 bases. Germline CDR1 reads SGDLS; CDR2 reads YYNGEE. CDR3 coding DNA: TGTGCCAGCAGCGCTCTAGGGACAGGCGGGACTGAAGCTTTCTTT. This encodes CASSALGTGGTEAFF.

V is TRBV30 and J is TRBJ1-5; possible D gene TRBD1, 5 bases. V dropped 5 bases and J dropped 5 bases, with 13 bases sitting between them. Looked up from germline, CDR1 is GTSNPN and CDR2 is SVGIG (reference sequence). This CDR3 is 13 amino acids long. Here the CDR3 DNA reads TGTGCCTGGCGCCACAGGCTCGATCAGCCCCAGCATTTT. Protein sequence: CAWRHRLDQPQHF.

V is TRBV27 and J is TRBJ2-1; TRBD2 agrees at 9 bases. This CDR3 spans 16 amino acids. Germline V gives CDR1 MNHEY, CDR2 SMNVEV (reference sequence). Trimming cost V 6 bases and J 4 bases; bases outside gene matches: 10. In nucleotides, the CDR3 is TGTGCCAGCAGCCAAGGGGTACTAGCGGGTTACAATGAGCAGTTCTTC. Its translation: CASSQGVLAGYNEQFF.

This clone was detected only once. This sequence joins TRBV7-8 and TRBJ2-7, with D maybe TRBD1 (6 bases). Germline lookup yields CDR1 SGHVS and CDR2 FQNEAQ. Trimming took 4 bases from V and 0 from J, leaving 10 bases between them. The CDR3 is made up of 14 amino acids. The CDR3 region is CASSYAGDSYEQYF. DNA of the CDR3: TGTGCCAGCAGCTACGCAGGGGACTCCTACGAGCAGTACTTC.

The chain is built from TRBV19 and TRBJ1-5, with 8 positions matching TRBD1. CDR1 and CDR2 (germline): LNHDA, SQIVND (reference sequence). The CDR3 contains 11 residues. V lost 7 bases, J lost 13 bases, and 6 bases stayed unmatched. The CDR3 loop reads CASNNGQGQHF. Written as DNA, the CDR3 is TGTGCCAGTAATAACGGACAGGGACAGCATTTT.

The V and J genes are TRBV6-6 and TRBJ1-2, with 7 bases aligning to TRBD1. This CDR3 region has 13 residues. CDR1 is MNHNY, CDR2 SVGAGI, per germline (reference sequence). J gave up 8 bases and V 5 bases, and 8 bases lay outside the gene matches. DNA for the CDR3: TGTGCCAGCAGTCGAACAGGGGTAGGGGGCTACACCTTC. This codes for CASSRTGVGGYTF.

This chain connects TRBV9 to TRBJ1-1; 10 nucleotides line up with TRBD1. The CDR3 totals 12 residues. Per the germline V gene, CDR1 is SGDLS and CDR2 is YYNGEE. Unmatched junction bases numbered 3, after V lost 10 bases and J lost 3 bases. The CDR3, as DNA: TGTGCCGTGGGGACAGGGGACACTGAAGCTTTCTTT. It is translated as CAVGTGDTEAFF.